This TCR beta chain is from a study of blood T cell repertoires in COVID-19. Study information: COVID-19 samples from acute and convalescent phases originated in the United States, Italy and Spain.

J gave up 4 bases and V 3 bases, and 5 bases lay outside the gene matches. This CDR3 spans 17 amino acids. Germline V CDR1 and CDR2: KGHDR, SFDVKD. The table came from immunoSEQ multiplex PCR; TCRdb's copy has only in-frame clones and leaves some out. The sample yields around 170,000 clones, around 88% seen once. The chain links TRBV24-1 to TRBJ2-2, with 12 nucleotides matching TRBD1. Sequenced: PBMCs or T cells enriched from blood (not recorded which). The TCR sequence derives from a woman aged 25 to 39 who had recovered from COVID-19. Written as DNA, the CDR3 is TGTGCCACCAGTGATCCGGGGGACAGGGGGCTCACCGGGGAGCTGTTTTTT. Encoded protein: CATSDPGDRGLTGELFF.